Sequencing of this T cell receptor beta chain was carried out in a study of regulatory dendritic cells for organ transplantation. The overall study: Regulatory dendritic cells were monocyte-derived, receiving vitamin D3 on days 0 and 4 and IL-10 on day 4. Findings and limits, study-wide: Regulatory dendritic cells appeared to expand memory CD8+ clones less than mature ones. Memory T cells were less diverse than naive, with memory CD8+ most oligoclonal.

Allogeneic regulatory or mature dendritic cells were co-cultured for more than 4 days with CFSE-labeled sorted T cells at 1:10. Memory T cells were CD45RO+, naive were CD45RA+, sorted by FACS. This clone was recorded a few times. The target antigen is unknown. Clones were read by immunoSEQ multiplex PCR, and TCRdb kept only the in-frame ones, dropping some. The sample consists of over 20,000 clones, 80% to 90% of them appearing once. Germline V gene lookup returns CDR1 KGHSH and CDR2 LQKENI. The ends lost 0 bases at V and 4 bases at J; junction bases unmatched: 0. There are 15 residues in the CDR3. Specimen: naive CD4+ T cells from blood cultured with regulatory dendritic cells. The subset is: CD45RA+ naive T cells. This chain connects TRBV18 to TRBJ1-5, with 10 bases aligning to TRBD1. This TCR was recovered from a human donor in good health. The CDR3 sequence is CASSPPGQGNQPQHF. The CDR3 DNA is TGTGCCAGCTCACCACCGGGACAGGGGAATCAGCCCCAGCATTTT.